A selection of T cell receptor beta chains follows, all from one sample in a study of T cell repertoires in cytomegalovirus infection. TCRdb reprocessed the reads via MiXCR and lists one record per CDR3 protein. This sample carries some 220,000 distinct CDR3 sequences, approximately 7% of them seen once, and the ten largest clones take about 6%. Input material: PBMCs. The receptors were sampled from a human donor in good health (CMV status not recorded). Some clones in this sample may be carry-over from other donors' samples. Each CDR3 is given with its conserved first and last residue. The order of the fields is V gene, D gene, J gene, clone size, CDR3 DNA, CDR3 protein. The D gene is left open where the match is weak. Clone size is shown for a subset of rows, as once, few, many or a class of expanded clone.

V gene: TRBV5-5
D gene: NA
J gene: TRBJ2-5
clone size: many
CDR3 DNA: TGTGCCAGCAGCTTCTACAGGGAAGATGAGGAGACCCAGTACTTC
CDR3 protein: CASSFYREDEETQYF

V gene: TRBV28
D gene: TRBD1
J gene: TRBJ1-6
clone size: many
CDR3 DNA: TGTGCCAGCAGTTTAGAAGGGGGCCGTTATAATTCACCCCTCCACTTT
CDR3 protein: CASSLEGGRYNSPLHF

V gene: TRBV14
D gene: NA
J gene: TRBJ1-4
clone size: many
CDR3 DNA: TGTGCCAGCAGCCAAGAAGGGGTCGGACTCAATGAAAAACTGTTTTTT
CDR3 protein: CASSQEGVGLNEKLFF

V gene: TRBV19
D gene: NA
J gene: TRBJ1-1
clone size: many
CDR3 DNA: TGTGCCAGTAGTATAGATCGGTTGAACACTGAAGCTTTCTTT
CDR3 protein: CASSIDRLNTEAFF

V gene: TRBV20-1
D gene: TRBD1
J gene: TRBJ1-4
clone size: many
CDR3 DNA: TGCAGTGCTCGCGAGGACAGGGGGATTAATGAAAAACTGTTTTTT
CDR3 protein: CSAREDRGINEKLFF

V gene: TRBV7-2
D gene: NA
J gene: TRBJ2-7
clone size: many
CDR3 DNA: TGTGCCAGCATCAAACGAGTCGGGGATTACGAGCAGTACTTC
CDR3 protein: CASIKRVGDYEQYF

V gene: TRBV5-1
D gene: NA
J gene: TRBJ1-1
clone size: many
CDR3 DNA: TGCGCCAGCAGCGAGACAGGTGTGAGAATGAACACTGAAGCTTTCTTT
CDR3 protein: CASSETGVRMNTEAFF

V gene: TRBV4-1
D gene: NA
J gene: TRBJ1-6
clone size: NA
CDR3 DNA: TGCGCCAGCAGCCAAGATGCGGGACCCAACCACTTT
CDR3 protein: CASSQDAGPNHF

V gene: TRBV7-2
D gene: TRBD1
J gene: TRBJ1-2
clone size: many
CDR3 DNA: TGTGCCAGCAGCTCCGGACAGGGGTTCTATGGCTACACCTTC
CDR3 protein: CASSSGQGFYGYTF

V gene: TRBV30
D gene: TRBD1
J gene: TRBJ2-3
clone size: many
CDR3 DNA: TGTGCCTGGAGCCACCTACAGGGGATCACAGATACGCAGTATTTT
CDR3 protein: CAWSHLQGITDTQYF

V gene: TRBV27
D gene: TRBD1
J gene: TRBJ1-5
clone size: many
CDR3 DNA: TGTGCCAGCAGTGCGGACAGGGGAAATCAGCCCCAGCATTTT
CDR3 protein: CASSADRGNQPQHF

V gene: TRBV19
D gene: NA
J gene: TRBJ1-2
clone size: many
CDR3 DNA: TGTGCCAGTAGTATAGGTCGGCGGGCCTATGGCTACACCTTC
CDR3 protein: CASSIGRRAYGYTF

V gene: TRBV20-1
D gene: NA
J gene: TRBJ2-3
clone size: NA
CDR3 DNA: TGCAGTGCTAGAGATACCGGGGGGCCGGGAGATACGCAGTATTTT
CDR3 protein: CSARDTGGPGDTQYF

V gene: TRBV14
D gene: NA
J gene: TRBJ1-6
clone size: many
CDR3 DNA: TGTGCCAGCAGCCCTTTATCAGGGTTGGATTCACCCCTCCACTTT
CDR3 protein: CASSPLSGLDSPLHF

V gene: TRBV20-1
D gene: NA
J gene: TRBJ2-3
clone size: many
CDR3 DNA: TGCAGTGCCCAGAGGTACCAGGGGCGTACAGATACGCAGTATTTT
CDR3 protein: CSAQRYQGRTDTQYF

V gene: TRBV7-8
D gene: TRBD1
J gene: TRBJ2-5
clone size: many
CDR3 DNA: TGTGCCAGCAGCCTAGGGACAGTCCAAGAGACCCAGTACTTC
CDR3 protein: CASSLGTVQETQYF

V gene: TRBV7-2
D gene: NA
J gene: TRBJ2-2
clone size: many
CDR3 DNA: TGTGCCAGCAGCTACGCGACAGGAGCCGGGGAGCTGTTTTTT
CDR3 protein: CASSYATGAGELFF

V gene: TRBV12-3/TRBV12-4
D gene: NA
J gene: TRBJ1-4
clone size: NA
CDR3 DNA: TGTGCCAGCATCTCCGCAGGAAAACTGTTTTTT
CDR3 protein: CASISAGKLFF

V gene: TRBV6-2/TRBV6-3
D gene: NA
J gene: TRBJ2-5
clone size: many
CDR3 DNA: TGTGCCAGCAGTTACGCTTCGGGAGCGGCCGCGACCCAGTACTTC
CDR3 protein: CASSYASGAAATQYF

V gene: TRBV7-9
D gene: TRBD1
J gene: TRBJ2-7
clone size: few
CDR3 DNA: TGTGCCAGCAGCTTTTACAAGACAGGGGGATACGAGCAGTACTTC
CDR3 protein: CASSFYKTGGYEQYF

V gene: TRBV3-1
D gene: NA
J gene: TRBJ1-1
clone size: many
CDR3 DNA: TGTGCCAGCAGCCAAGATCTTGTCGTGAACACTGAAGCTTTCTTT
CDR3 protein: CASSQDLVVNTEAFF

V gene: TRBV7-2
D gene: NA
J gene: TRBJ1-6
clone size: many
CDR3 DNA: TGTGCCAGCAGCTTAGTGCCAGGGAATTCACCCCTCCACTTT
CDR3 protein: CASSLVPGNSPLHF

V gene: TRBV4-3
D gene: NA
J gene: TRBJ1-2
clone size: many
CDR3 DNA: TGCGCCAGCAGCCGATCGGACAGCAACTATGGCTACACCTTC
CDR3 protein: CASSRSDSNYGYTF

V gene: TRBV27
D gene: NA
J gene: TRBJ2-7
clone size: NA
CDR3 DNA: TGTGCCAGCAGTTCTACAGGGAACTCCTACGAGCAGTACTTC
CDR3 protein: CASSSTGNSYEQYF

V gene: TRBV11-3
D gene: NA
J gene: TRBJ2-7
clone size: NA
CDR3 DNA: TGTGCCAGCAGCCCGTTAGCATTGAAGGGAGCCAACGAGCAGTACTTC
CDR3 protein: CASSPLALKGANEQYF

V gene: TRBV20-1
D gene: NA
J gene: TRBJ1-5
clone size: many
CDR3 DNA: TGCAGTGCTAGAGGCGGTCCCAATCAGCCCCAGCATTTT
CDR3 protein: CSARGGPNQPQHF

V gene: TRBV7-2
D gene: NA
J gene: TRBJ1-1
clone size: many
CDR3 DNA: TGTGCCAGCAGCTTAGCGCCCTGGGCCAACACTGAAGCTTTCTTT
CDR3 protein: CASSLAPWANTEAFF

V gene: TRBV7-2
D gene: TRBD2
J gene: TRBJ2-3
clone size: many
CDR3 DNA: TGTGCCAGCAGCCTCACAATAGCGGGGGGGCCGTATGGTACGCAGTATTTT
CDR3 protein: CASSLTIAGGPYGTQYF

V gene: TRBV29-1
D gene: TRBD2
J gene: TRBJ2-1
clone size: many
CDR3 DNA: TGCAGCACGGGGGGATCGAGTTACAATGAGCAGTTCTTC
CDR3 protein: CSTGGSSYNEQFF

V gene: TRBV29-1
D gene: TRBD1
J gene: TRBJ2-5
clone size: few
CDR3 DNA: TGCAGCGTTTGGGACAGGGGGAGCCAAGAGACCCAGTACTTC
CDR3 protein: CSVWDRGSQETQYF

V gene: TRBV7-2
D gene: NA
J gene: TRBJ1-1
clone size: many
CDR3 DNA: TGTGCCAGCAGCTTACCGAAGAACACTGAAGCTTTCTTT
CDR3 protein: CASSLPKNTEAFF

V gene: TRBV20-1
D gene: TRBD1
J gene: TRBJ1-4
clone size: many
CDR3 DNA: TGCAGTGCCCGACCACGGACAGGGGGCGAAAAACTGTTTTTT
CDR3 protein: CSARPRTGGEKLFF

V gene: TRBV29-1
D gene: NA
J gene: TRBJ1-3
clone size: few
CDR3 DNA: TGCAGCGTTGCCCAACACAGAGACTCTGGAAACACCATATATTTT
CDR3 protein: CSVAQHRDSGNTIYF

V gene: TRBV5-1
D gene: TRBD1
J gene: TRBJ2-5
clone size: NA
CDR3 DNA: TGCGCCAGCAGCTTTCTTACCTCCGGGACAGGGGAAGAGACCCAGTACTTC
CDR3 protein: CASSFLTSGTGEETQYF

V gene: TRBV20-1
D gene: NA
J gene: TRBJ2-7
clone size: few
CDR3 DNA: TGCAGTGCTAGTCCTGGACCTACCTACGAGCAGTACTTC
CDR3 protein: CSASPGPTYEQYF

V gene: TRBV5-5
D gene: TRBD1
J gene: TRBJ2-1
clone size: many
CDR3 DNA: TGTGCCAGCAGCTGGACAGGGGCCAGCTCCTACAATGAGCAGTTCTTC
CDR3 protein: CASSWTGASSYNEQFF

V gene: TRBV5-7
D gene: NA
J gene: TRBJ2-7
clone size: NA
CDR3 DNA: TGTGCCAGCAGCTTTCAGCCCCTCATTTCCTACGAGCAGTACTTC
CDR3 protein: CASSFQPLISYEQYF

V gene: TRBV3-1
D gene: TRBD1
J gene: TRBJ1-4
clone size: many
CDR3 DNA: TGTGCCAGCAGCCCCGACAGGGGAGGGGGATACATTGAAAAACTGTTTTTT
CDR3 protein: CASSPDRGGGYIEKLFF

V gene: TRBV7-2
D gene: NA
J gene: TRBJ1-2
clone size: many
CDR3 DNA: TGTGCCAGCAGCCAAAACTGGGAGACTGGCTACACCTTC
CDR3 protein: CASSQNWETGYTF

V gene: TRBV12-3/TRBV12-4
D gene: NA
J gene: TRBJ1-1
clone size: many
CDR3 DNA: TGTGCCAGCAGTTTGAGGCAGAAGAACACTGAAGCTTTCTTT
CDR3 protein: CASSLRQKNTEAFF

V gene: TRBV10-1
D gene: NA
J gene: TRBJ1-1
clone size: few
CDR3 DNA: TGCGCCAGCAGACAGGGTGGTTTGGCCACTGAAGCTTTCTTT
CDR3 protein: CASRQGGLATEAFF

V gene: TRBV7-2
D gene: TRBD2
J gene: TRBJ2-1
clone size: many
CDR3 DNA: TGTGCCAGCAGCCAACTAGCGTCCTCCTACAATGAGCAGTTCTTC
CDR3 protein: CASSQLASSYNEQFF

V gene: TRBV20-1
D gene: NA
J gene: TRBJ2-2
clone size: many
CDR3 DNA: TGCAGTGCTAGAGCAGTATCGAACACCGGGGAGCTGTTTTTT
CDR3 protein: CSARAVSNTGELFF

V gene: TRBV12-5
D gene: NA
J gene: TRBJ1-1
clone size: many
CDR3 DNA: TGTGCTAGTGGTTTCGGGGAGACTGAAGCTTTCTTT
CDR3 protein: CASGFGETEAFF

V gene: TRBV5-1
D gene: NA
J gene: TRBJ2-1
clone size: NA
CDR3 DNA: TGCGCCAGCAGCTTGTTGCGGGACGTCTCCTACAATGAGCAGTTCTTC
CDR3 protein: CASSLLRDVSYNEQFF

V gene: TRBV30
D gene: NA
J gene: TRBJ1-1
clone size: many
CDR3 DNA: TGTGCCTGGAGTCTGAACACTGAAGCTTTCTTT
CDR3 protein: CAWSLNTEAFF

V gene: TRBV7-2
D gene: NA
J gene: TRBJ1-1
clone size: many
CDR3 DNA: TGTGCCAGCAGCCTTTACGGGGACACTGAAGCTTTCTTT
CDR3 protein: CASSLYGDTEAFF

V gene: TRBV20-1
D gene: TRBD2
J gene: TRBJ2-5
clone size: many
CDR3 DNA: TGCAGTGCTACAACCAAGCGGGGCGAGACCCAGTACTTC
CDR3 protein: CSATTKRGETQYF

V gene: TRBV7-2
D gene: TRBD2
J gene: TRBJ2-3
clone size: many
CDR3 DNA: TGTGCCAGCAGCATAGGACTAGCGGGGTCCACAGATACGCAGTATTTT
CDR3 protein: CASSIGLAGSTDTQYF

V gene: TRBV11-2
D gene: TRBD1
J gene: TRBJ1-2
clone size: many
CDR3 DNA: TGTGCCAGCAGCTTGCACAGGGGAGACTATGGCTACACCTTC
CDR3 protein: CASSLHRGDYGYTF

V gene: TRBV7-2
D gene: NA
J gene: TRBJ1-3
clone size: many
CDR3 DNA: TGTGCCAGCAGCGAGACAGACAACACCATATATTTT
CDR3 protein: CASSETDNTIYF

V gene: TRBV6-1
D gene: NA
J gene: TRBJ2-1
clone size: many
CDR3 DNA: TGTGCCAGCAGCTCCGGACGGGAAAATGAGCAGTTCTTC
CDR3 protein: CASSSGRENEQFF

V gene: TRBV12-3/TRBV12-4
D gene: NA
J gene: TRBJ2-1
clone size: many
CDR3 DNA: TGTGCCAGCAGTTTCTTCTTCGTTGAGCAGTTCTTC
CDR3 protein: CASSFFFVEQFF

V gene: TRBV7-3
D gene: NA
J gene: TRBJ2-2
clone size: few
CDR3 DNA: TGTGCCAGCAGCCCCCCCGGGGCGAACACCGGGGAGCTGTTTTTT
CDR3 protein: CASSPPGANTGELFF

V gene: TRBV5-6
D gene: NA
J gene: TRBJ2-3
clone size: many
CDR3 DNA: TGTGCCAGCAGCTTGTGGGGGACGGCAGTCACAGATACGCAGTATTTT
CDR3 protein: CASSLWGTAVTDTQYF